This is a list of T cell receptor beta chains from one sample in a study of blood T cell repertoires in COVID-19. Sequenced by immunoSEQ multiplex PCR; TCRdb stores in-frame clones only, minus some. The table includes 300,000 to 450,000 clones, approximately 87% detected once. The sample was peripheral blood. The source of these receptors is a woman in her twenties or thirties with COVID-19, enrolled during active disease. CDR3s leave out the opening cysteine and the closing phenylalanine or tryptophan. The order of the fields is V gene, J gene, clone size, CDR3 protein. Where a row states a size, it is once, few, many or the class of an expanded clone; other rows omit it.

V gene: TRBV18; J gene: TRBJ1-2; clone size: .; CDR3 protein: ASSQTGSDGYT
V gene: TRBV6-5; J gene: TRBJ2-7; clone size: few; CDR3 protein: ASSYRRGREYEQY
V gene: TRBV5-1; J gene: TRBJ2-1; clone size: many; CDR3 protein: ASSLPSANNEQF
V gene: TRBV5-4; J gene: TRBJ2-7; clone size: .; CDR3 protein: ASETGYEQY
V gene: TRBV28; J gene: TRBJ1-4; clone size: once; CDR3 protein: ASSSPEGGRNEKLF
V gene: TRBV11-2; J gene: TRBJ2-7; clone size: .; CDR3 protein: ASSLGPSYEQY
V gene: TRBV3-1/TRBV3-2; J gene: TRBJ1-2; clone size: .; CDR3 protein: ASSQEWTGSNYGYT
V gene: TRBV9; J gene: TRBJ1-2; clone size: .; CDR3 protein: ASSVGDLADGYT
V gene: TRBV19; J gene: TRBJ2-1; clone size: .; CDR3 protein: ASTMRNEQF
V gene: TRBV6-5; J gene: TRBJ2-2; clone size: once; CDR3 protein: ASSYSDAAAGELF
V gene: TRBV28; J gene: TRBJ1-4; clone size: few; CDR3 protein: ASSPPQGHKEKLF
V gene: TRBV6-6; J gene: TRBJ2-5; clone size: .; CDR3 protein: ASRVGGGGETQY
V gene: TRBV10-3; J gene: TRBJ1-1; clone size: .; CDR3 protein: AISDGGGETEAF
V gene: TRBV6-5; J gene: TRBJ1-2; clone size: once; CDR3 protein: ASSYDIGQGNYGYT
V gene: TRBV6-5; J gene: TRBJ2-7; clone size: .; CDR3 protein: ASSYSSHRGVEQY
V gene: TRBV5-4; J gene: TRBJ2-2; clone size: .; CDR3 protein: ASSLGRPGLAGGDGELF
V gene: TRBV4-2; J gene: TRBJ2-3; clone size: .; CDR3 protein: ASSPRTSGSSTDTQY
V gene: TRBV7-9; J gene: TRBJ1-6; clone size: .; CDR3 protein: ASSSGQANSPLH
V gene: TRBV4-1; J gene: TRBJ2-2; clone size: .; CDR3 protein: ASSQGQNTNTGELF
V gene: TRBV19; J gene: TRBJ1-2; clone size: .; CDR3 protein: ASSTNRGKGGYT
V gene: TRBV24-1; J gene: TRBJ2-3; clone size: .; CDR3 protein: ATSEPGGTDTQY
V gene: TRBV28; J gene: TRBJ1-2; clone size: .; CDR3 protein: ASSLNSFYGYT
V gene: TRBV4-3; J gene: TRBJ2-3; clone size: .; CDR3 protein: ASSQWDRGKSYRTDTQY
V gene: TRBV2; J gene: TRBJ2-7; clone size: .; CDR3 protein: ASSATGGSLY
V gene: TRBV6-1; J gene: TRBJ2-1; clone size: .; CDR3 protein: ASSEESTGTSGGMVQF
V gene: TRBV5-1; J gene: TRBJ2-7; clone size: .; CDR3 protein: ASSPGGAGVYEQY
V gene: TRBV28; J gene: TRBJ2-2; clone size: .; CDR3 protein: ASSWDRGTGELF
V gene: TRBV7-2; J gene: TRBJ2-3; clone size: .; CDR3 protein: ASSSRLAGMDTQY
V gene: TRBV12-3/TRBV12-4; J gene: TRBJ2-7; clone size: .; CDR3 protein: ASSLGADYEQY
V gene: TRBV6-4; J gene: TRBJ2-2; clone size: .; CDR3 protein: ASSTGQTTGELF
V gene: TRBV9; J gene: TRBJ2-2; clone size: once; CDR3 protein: ASSPSGEGANTGELF
V gene: TRBV7-9; J gene: TRBJ2-1; clone size: .; CDR3 protein: ASSSSGRVSGYNEQF
V gene: TRBV2; J gene: TRBJ2-1; clone size: .; CDR3 protein: ASSGYSYNEQF
V gene: TRBV5-5; J gene: TRBJ2-2; clone size: few; CDR3 protein: ASSLNLAGAPGGELF
V gene: TRBV19; J gene: TRBJ2-1; clone size: .; CDR3 protein: ASSILSSGTINEQF
V gene: TRBV10-2; J gene: TRBJ2-5; clone size: .; CDR3 protein: ASSDGQRQETQY
V gene: TRBV10-3; J gene: TRBJ2-2; clone size: .; CDR3 protein: AIPMTSGSGELF
V gene: TRBV12-5; J gene: TRBJ2-3; clone size: .; CDR3 protein: ASGLQVGVGTDTQY
V gene: TRBV7-2; J gene: TRBJ2-1; clone size: .; CDR3 protein: ASSSRGLALYNEQF
V gene: TRBV7-2; J gene: TRBJ2-4; clone size: once; CDR3 protein: ASSAGLRTLAKNIQY
V gene: TRBV5-8; J gene: TRBJ2-3; clone size: once; CDR3 protein: ASNSGTTDSTDTQY
V gene: TRBV4-3; J gene: TRBJ2-7; clone size: few; CDR3 protein: ASSQVGQGASYEQY
V gene: TRBV9; J gene: TRBJ2-7; clone size: few; CDR3 protein: ASNPPGTGEEKGYEQY
V gene: TRBV6-5; J gene: TRBJ2-5; clone size: .; CDR3 protein: ASSSTSGSFETQY
V gene: TRBV30; J gene: TRBJ2-1; clone size: few; CDR3 protein: AWSSPGLGHNEQF
V gene: TRBV7-9; J gene: TRBJ2-5; clone size: .; CDR3 protein: ASSPIGSGGETQY
V gene: TRBV6-4; J gene: TRBJ2-3; clone size: .; CDR3 protein: ASSDKRSTDTQY